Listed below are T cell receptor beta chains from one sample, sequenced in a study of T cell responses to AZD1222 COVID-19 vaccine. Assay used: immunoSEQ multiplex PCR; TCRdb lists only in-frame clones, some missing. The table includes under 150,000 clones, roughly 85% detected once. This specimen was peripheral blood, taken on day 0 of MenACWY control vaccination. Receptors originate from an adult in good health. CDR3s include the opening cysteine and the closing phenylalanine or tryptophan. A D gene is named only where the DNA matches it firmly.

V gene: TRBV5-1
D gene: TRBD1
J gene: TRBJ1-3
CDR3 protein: CASSPGTGINTIYF

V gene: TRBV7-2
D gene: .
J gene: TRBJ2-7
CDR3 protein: CASSLRGASYEQYF

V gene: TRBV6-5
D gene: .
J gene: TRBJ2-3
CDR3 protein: CASTFAASRKDTQYF

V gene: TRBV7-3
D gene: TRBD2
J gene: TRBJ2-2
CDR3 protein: CASSHQTSGATGELFF

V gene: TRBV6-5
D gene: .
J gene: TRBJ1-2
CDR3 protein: CASYSGYGYTF

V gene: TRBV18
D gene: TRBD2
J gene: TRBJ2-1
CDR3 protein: CASSPRVTGTFRRGVPNEQFF

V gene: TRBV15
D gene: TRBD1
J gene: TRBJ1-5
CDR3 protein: CATSRGTVSNQPQHF

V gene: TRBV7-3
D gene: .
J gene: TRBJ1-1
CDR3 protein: CASSLTQTGNTEAFF

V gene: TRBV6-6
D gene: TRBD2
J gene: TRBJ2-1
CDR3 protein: CASSYPAGATNNEQFF

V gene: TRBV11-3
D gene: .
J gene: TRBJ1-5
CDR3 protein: CASSLLGSGNQPQHF

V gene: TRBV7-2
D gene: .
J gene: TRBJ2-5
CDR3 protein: CASSLVWGTQYF

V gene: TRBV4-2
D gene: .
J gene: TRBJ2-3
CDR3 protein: CASSQDPHLYTQYF

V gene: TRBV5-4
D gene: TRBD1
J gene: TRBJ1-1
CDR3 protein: CASSLDRVGAFF

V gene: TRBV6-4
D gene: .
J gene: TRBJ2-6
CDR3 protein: CASSDSSSGANVLTF

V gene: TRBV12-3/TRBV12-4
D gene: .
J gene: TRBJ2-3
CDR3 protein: CASTGRTTDTQYF

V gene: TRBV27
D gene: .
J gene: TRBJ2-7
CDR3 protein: CASSLSETAYEQYF

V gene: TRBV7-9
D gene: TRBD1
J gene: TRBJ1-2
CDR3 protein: CASSSGQNYGYTF

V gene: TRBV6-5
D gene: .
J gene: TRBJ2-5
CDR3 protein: CASTLGTVQETQYF

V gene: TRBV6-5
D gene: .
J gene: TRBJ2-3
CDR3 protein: CASSYKAYTSTDTQYF

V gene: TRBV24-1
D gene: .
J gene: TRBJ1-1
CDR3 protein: CATSWGTEAFF

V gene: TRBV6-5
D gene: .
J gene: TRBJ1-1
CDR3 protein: CASSYSGRGGTEAFF

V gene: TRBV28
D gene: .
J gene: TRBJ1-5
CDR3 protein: CASSFGGHGQPQHF

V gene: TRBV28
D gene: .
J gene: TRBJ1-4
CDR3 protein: CASSQRGEKLFF

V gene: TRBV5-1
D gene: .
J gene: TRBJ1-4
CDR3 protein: CASSPEGSANEKLFF

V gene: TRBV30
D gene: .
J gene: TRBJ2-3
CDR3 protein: CAWSRISTDTQYF

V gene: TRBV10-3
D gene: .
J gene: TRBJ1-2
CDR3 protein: CAISADPPYGYTF

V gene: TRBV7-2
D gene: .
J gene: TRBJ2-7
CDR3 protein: CASSPPAYEQYF

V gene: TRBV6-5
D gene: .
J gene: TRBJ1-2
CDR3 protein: CASSYSMTDSYGYTF

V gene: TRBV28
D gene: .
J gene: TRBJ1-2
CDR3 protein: CASYDGIYGYTF

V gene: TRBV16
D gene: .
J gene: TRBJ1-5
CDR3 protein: CASSQSRGGPQPQHF

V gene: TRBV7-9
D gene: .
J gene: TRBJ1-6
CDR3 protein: CASSLGEGRNSPLHF

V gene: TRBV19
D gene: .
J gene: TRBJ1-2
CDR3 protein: CASSKSSLGFGYGYTF

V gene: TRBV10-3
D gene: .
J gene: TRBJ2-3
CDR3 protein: CAVSTSSDNTDTQYF

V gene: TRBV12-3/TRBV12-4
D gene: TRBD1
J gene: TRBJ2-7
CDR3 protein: CASSPGGIYEQYF

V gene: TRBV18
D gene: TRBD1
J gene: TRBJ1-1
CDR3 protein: CASSPRSGGNTEAFF

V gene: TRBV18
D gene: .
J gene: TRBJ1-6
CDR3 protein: CASSPGPPARENSPLHF

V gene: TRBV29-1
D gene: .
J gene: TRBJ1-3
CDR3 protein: CSVGFSGNTIYF

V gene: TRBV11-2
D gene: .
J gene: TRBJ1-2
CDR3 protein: CASSLVGVGPSDYGYTF

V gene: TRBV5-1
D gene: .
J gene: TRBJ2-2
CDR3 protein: CASSRYLNTGELFF

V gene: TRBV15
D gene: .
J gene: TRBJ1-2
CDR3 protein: CATSRSGSRGLMHYTF

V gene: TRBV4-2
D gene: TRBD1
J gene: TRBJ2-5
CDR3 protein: CASSLRDRGETQYF

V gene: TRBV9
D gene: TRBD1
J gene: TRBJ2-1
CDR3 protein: CASSAAGTDEQFF

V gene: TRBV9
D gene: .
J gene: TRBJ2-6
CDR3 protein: CASSVELGTARSGANVLTF

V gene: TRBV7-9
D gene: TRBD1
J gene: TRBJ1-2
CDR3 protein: CASSTRGGQGPRYGYTF

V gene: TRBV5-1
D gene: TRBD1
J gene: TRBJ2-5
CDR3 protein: CASSGGDRVETQYF

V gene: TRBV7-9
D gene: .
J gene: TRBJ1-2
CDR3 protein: CASSFGFVQGAAYGYTF

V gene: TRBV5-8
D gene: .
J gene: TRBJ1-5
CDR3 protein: CASSPIGSYNQPQHF

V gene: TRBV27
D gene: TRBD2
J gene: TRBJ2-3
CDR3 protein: CASRKAGGGTDTQYF

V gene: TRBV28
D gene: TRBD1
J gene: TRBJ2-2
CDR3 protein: CASRPGTGSTGELFF

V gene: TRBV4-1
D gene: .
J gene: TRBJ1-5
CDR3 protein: CASSQFDRRSNQPQHF

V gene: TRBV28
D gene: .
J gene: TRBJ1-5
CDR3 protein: CASSPPGRVGQPQHF

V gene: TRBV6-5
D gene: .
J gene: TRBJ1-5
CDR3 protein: CASTFGNQPQHF

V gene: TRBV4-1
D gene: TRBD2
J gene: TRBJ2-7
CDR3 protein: CASSHELLAGVNYEQYF

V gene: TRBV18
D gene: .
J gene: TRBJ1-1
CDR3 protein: CASSPNAEVTEAFF

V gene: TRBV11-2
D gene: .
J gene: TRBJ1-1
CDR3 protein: CASSFGGAVTEAFF

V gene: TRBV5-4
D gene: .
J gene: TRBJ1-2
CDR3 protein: CASSEGPFVAYGYTF

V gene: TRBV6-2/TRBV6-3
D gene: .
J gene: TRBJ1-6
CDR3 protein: CASSYGQGIGSPLHF